This TCR beta chain is drawn from a study of CD4 T cells in relation to SARS-CoV-2 and coronaviruses. Across the study: Convalescent donors were aged about 20 to 80, with median approximately 40 years.

Assay: immunoSEQ multiplex PCR; the TCRdb copy retains only in-frame clones and omits some. This sample yields about 60,000 clones, of which about 90% are seen a single time; roughly 0.4% belongs to the top ten. Comments on this clone: Its antigen is undetermined.

Study results and caveats: SARS-CoV-2-driven expansion was significantly weaker in crossreactive than monoreactive clones. The assay detects memory recall responses, not culture-primed primary responses.

Germline values: CDR1 SGHKS, CDR2 YYEKEE (reference sequence). CDR3 size: 15 residues. V shed 4 bases and J shed 1 base, with 14 bases lying between them. Sequences were obtained from naive CD4+ T cells from PBMCs. Subset defined: naive CD4+ T cells isolated by negative enrichment. The J gene is TRBJ1-1, the V gene TRBV5-5; D gene unclear. The clonotype was recovered from an adult with COVID-19. CDR3 nucleotide sequence: TGTGCCAGCAGCCGGGTGGGTAAGCCGAACACTGAAGCTTTCTTT. This gives the protein CASSRVGKPNTEAFF.